These T cell receptor beta chains were read from a single sample in a study of Ad26.COV2.S vaccination and SARS-CoV-2 variants. The method was immunoSEQ multiplex PCR; TCRdb's version includes in-frame clones alone and lacks a portion of them. The sample lists a few hundred thousand clones, approximately 90% occurring once. This specimen was peripheral blood, taken in a trial of Ad26.COV2.S vaccine versus placebo. These receptors were obtained from a person aged 18-65 years who received the Ad26.COV2.S COVID-19 vaccine or a placebo. The CDR3 runs from the conserved cysteine through the conserved F or W. D genes are given only for firm matches. Part of the rows lack a size; the others show once, few, many or a class for expanded clones.

v_gene	abundance	d_gene	j_gene	CDR3nt	CDR3aa
TRBV6-5	NA	NA	TRBJ2-2	TGTGCCAGCAGTTACAGTTCCCTTTATAAGCTGTTTTTT	CASSYSSLYKLFF
TRBV20-1	NA	NA	TRBJ2-1	TGCAGTGGAAAAACAGGGTTTGAGCAGTTCTTC	CSGKTGFEQFF
TRBV4-1	NA	TRBD2	TRBJ2-1	TGCGCCAGCAACCAAGTTTACGGGACTAACTACAATGAGCAGTTCTTC	CASNQVYGTNYNEQFF
TRBV7-9	NA	NA	TRBJ2-5	TGTGCCAGCAGCTTTCCGACCGGGTCGCGGTGGGAGACCCAGTACTTC	CASSFPTGSRWETQYF
TRBV2	NA	NA	TRBJ1-4	TGTGCCAGCAGGCTACCGGACAGAGGGATTGCCTTCAATGAAAAACTGTTTTTT	CASRLPDRGIAFNEKLFF
TRBV2	NA	TRBD2	TRBJ2-7	TGTGCCAGCACAGGACTAGCGGGGAGCTACGAGCAGTACTTC	CASTGLAGSYEQYF
TRBV19	NA	NA	TRBJ2-5	TGTGCCAGTGGAGGGGGGGGCCGAGAGACCCAGTACTTC	CASGGGGRETQYF
TRBV7-2	NA	NA	TRBJ1-5	TGTGCCAGCAGCTTAGTGGGTATGGCGGCGAGCAATCAGCCCCAGCATTTT	CASSLVGMAASNQPQHF
TRBV19	NA	TRBD1	TRBJ2-2	TGTGCCAGTAGCCCAATTTCGACAGGGTTTCACACCGGGGAGCTGTTTTTT	CASSPISTGFHTGELFF
TRBV12-3/TRBV12-4	NA	TRBD1	TRBJ1-2	TGTGCCAGCAGCGTAGACAGGGTCAATGGCTACACCTTC	CASSVDRVNGYTF
TRBV24-1	NA	TRBD2	TRBJ2-5	TGTGCCACCAGTGATCTGACTAGCGGGAAACAAGAGACCCAGTACTTC	CATSDLTSGKQETQYF
TRBV10-3	NA	TRBD1	TRBJ2-3	TGTGCCATCAGAGAAACAGGGGCCACCACAGATACGCAGTATTTT	CAIRETGATTDTQYF
TRBV6-5	NA	NA	TRBJ2-7	TGTGCCAGCCGGGGGTGGACCTACGAGCAGTACTTC	CASRGWTYEQYF
TRBV5-1	NA	NA	TRBJ2-1	TGCGCCAGCAGCTTGGGACGCCTGGGTTTGGATGAGCAGTTCTTC	CASSLGRLGLDEQFF
TRBV6-5	NA	TRBD1	TRBJ2-7	TGTGCCAGCAGACGGGGGACAGGGTCCCACGAGCAGTACTTC	CASRRGTGSHEQYF
TRBV6-1	NA	NA	TRBJ1-2	TGTGCCAGCAGTGAAGCACGTGGCTATGGCTACACCTTC	CASSEARGYGYTF
TRBV9	once	TRBD2	TRBJ2-1	TGTGCCAGCAGCGTACGTTTTCAGGGCGGGGGTGTCTCCTACAATGAGCAGTTCTTC	CASSVRFQGGGVSYNEQFF
TRBV7-2	NA	TRBD2	TRBJ2-3	TGTGCCAGCAGCCCTAGGACTAGCGGGGGGGTGGTAGATACGCAGTATTTT	CASSPRTSGGVVDTQYF
TRBV18	NA	NA	TRBJ2-5	TGTGCCAGCTCACCGGAGACGGCCGCCGAGACCCAGTACTTC	CASSPETAAETQYF
TRBV10-2	NA	NA	TRBJ2-7	TGCGCCAGCAGTCTCTCCTACGAGCAGTACTTC	CASSLSYEQYF
TRBV18	NA	NA	TRBJ1-3	TGTGCCAGCTCACCGGGCGGAAGGGCTGGAAACACCATATATTTT	CASSPGGRAGNTIYF
TRBV10-3	NA	NA	TRBJ2-7	TGTGCCATCTTAGGCCTGGAGAGCTCCTACGAGCAGTACTTC	CAILGLESSYEQYF
TRBV28	NA	NA	TRBJ1-5	TGTGCCACTCAGACTGGTTTTAGCAATCAGCCCCAGCATTTT	CATQTGFSNQPQHF
TRBV29-1	NA	NA	TRBJ2-7	TGCAGCGTTGAAGGGTCAGGCATCTCCTACGAGCAGTACTTC	CSVEGSGISYEQYF
TRBV3-1/TRBV3-2	NA	NA	TRBJ1-1	TGTGCCAGCAGCCTTCCGGGGGGGGTGGAAGCTTTCTTT	CASSLPGGVEAFF
TRBV30	once	NA	TRBJ1-1	TGTGCCTGGAGTGTACTGGGGTCCAGGACCGAAGCTTTCTTT	CAWSVLGSRTEAFF
TRBV29-1	NA	NA	TRBJ2-7	TGCAGCGTTGAAATGGGTCAGGGCCACGAGCAGTACTTC	CSVEMGQGHEQYF
TRBV28	NA	TRBD1	TRBJ1-2	TGTGCCAGCAGGGGGACGGGAACAGGGGGCGAAGGCTACACCTTC	CASRGTGTGGEGYTF
TRBV7-6	NA	NA	TRBJ1-1	TGTGCCAGCAGCTCCTCCTGGGGCCAAGGAGCTTTCTTT	CASSSSWGQGAFF
TRBV29-1	NA	TRBD1	TRBJ1-4	TGCAGCGTTTCTGACAGGGTGTCTAATGAAAAACTGTTTTTT	CSVSDRVSNEKLFF
TRBV18	NA	NA	TRBJ2-7	TGTGCCAGCTCTCGAGGGTCTTACTACGAGCAGTACTTC	CASSRGSYYEQYF